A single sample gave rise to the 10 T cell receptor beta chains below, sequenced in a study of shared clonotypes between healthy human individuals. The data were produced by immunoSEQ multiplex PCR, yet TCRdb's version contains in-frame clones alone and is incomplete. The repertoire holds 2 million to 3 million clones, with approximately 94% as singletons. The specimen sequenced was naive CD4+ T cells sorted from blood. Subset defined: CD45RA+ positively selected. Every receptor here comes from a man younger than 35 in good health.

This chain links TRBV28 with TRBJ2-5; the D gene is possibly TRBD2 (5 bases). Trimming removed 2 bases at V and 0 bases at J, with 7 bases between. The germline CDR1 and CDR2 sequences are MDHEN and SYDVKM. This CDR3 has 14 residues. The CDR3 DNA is TGTGCCAGCAGTTTACCGGGGAACCAAGAGACCCAGTACTTC. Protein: CASSLPGNQETQYF.

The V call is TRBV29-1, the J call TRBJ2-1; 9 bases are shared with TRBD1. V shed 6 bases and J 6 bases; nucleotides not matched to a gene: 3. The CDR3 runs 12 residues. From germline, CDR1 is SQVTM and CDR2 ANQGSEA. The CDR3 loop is CSVGTGFNEQFF. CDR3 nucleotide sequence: TGCAGCGTAGGGACAGGGTTCAATGAGCAGTTCTTC.

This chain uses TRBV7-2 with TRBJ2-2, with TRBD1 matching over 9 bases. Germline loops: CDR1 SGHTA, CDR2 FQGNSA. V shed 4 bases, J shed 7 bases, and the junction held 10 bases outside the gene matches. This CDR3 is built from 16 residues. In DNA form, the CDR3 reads TGTGCCAGCAGCTACGGGGACAGGGATTTCGGCGGGGAGCTGTTTTTT. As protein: CASSYGDRDFGGELFF.

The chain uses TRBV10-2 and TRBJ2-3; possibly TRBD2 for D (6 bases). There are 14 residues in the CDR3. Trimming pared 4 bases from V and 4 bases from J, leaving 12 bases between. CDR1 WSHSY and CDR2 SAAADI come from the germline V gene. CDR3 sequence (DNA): TGCGCCAGCAGTGTCGCGGGAAGGGCAGATACGCAGTATTTT. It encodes CASSVAGRADTQYF.

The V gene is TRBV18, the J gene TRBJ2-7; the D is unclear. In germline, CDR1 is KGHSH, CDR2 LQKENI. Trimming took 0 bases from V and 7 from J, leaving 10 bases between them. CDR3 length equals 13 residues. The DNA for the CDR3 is TGTGCCAGCTCACCACCTAGTCTGGGGGAGCAGTACTTC. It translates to CASSPPSLGEQYF.

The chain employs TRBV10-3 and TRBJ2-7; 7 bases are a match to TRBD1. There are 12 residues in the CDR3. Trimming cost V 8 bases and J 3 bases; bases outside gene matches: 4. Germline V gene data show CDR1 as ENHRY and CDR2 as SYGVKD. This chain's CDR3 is CAIGQVVYEQYF. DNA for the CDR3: TGTGCCATCGGACAGGTAGTCTACGAGCAGTACTTC.

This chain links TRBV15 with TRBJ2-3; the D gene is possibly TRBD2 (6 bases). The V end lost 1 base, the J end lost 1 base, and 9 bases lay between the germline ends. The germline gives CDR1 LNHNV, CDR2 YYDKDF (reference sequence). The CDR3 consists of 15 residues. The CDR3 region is CATSRVGGGTDTQYF. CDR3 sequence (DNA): TGTGCCACCAGCAGAGTGGGCGGGGGCACAGATACGCAGTATTTT. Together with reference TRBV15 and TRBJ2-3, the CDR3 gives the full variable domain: DAMVIQNPRYQVTQFGKPVTLSCSQTLNHNVMYWYQQKSSQAPKLLFHYYDKDFNNEADTPDNFQSRRPNTSFCFLDIRSPGLGDTAMYLCATSRVGGGTDTQYFGPGTRLTVL.

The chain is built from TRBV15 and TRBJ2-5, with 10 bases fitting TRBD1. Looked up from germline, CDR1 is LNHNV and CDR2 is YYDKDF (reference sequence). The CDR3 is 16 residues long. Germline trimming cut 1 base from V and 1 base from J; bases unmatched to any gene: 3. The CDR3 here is CATSRGDRGPQETQYF. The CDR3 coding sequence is TGTGCCACCAGCAGAGGGGACAGGGGTCCCCAAGAGACCCAGTACTTC.

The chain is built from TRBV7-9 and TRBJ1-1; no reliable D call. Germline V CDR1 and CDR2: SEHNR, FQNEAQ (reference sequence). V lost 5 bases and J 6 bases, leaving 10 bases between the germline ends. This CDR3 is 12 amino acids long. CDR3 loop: CASSRGPAEAFF. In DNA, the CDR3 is TGTGCCAGCAGCAGAGGACCCGCTGAAGCTTTCTTT.

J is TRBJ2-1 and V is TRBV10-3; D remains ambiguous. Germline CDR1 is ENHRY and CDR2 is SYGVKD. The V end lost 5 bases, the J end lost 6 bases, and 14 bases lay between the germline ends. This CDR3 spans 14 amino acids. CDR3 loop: CAISILGQSNEQFF. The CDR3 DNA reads TGTGCCATCAGTATACTTGGGCAGTCCAATGAGCAGTTCTTC.